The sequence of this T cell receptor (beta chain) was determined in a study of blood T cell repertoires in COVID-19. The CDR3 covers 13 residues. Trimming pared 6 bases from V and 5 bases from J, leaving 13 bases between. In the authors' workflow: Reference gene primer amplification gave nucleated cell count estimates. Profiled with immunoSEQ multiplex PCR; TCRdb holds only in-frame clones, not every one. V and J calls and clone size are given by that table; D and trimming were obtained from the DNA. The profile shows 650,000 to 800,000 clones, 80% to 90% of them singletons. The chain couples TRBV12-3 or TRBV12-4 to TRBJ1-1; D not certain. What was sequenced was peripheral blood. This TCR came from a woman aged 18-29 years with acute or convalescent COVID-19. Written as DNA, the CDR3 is TGTGCCAGCAGGTCGGGGTGGGTAACTGAAGCTTTCTTT. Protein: CASRSGWVTEAFF.